Each of the 2 T cell receptor beta chains below was sequenced from the same sample in a study of cytomegalovirus exposure and HLA in healthy donors. Use of 60 Vbeta and 13 Jbeta primers characterized the PCR. The method was immunoSEQ multiplex PCR; TCRdb's version includes in-frame clones alone and lacks a portion of them. Across some 76,000 clones, the top ten clones capture under 6.5% of the sample. The material sequenced was PBMCs. These TCRs come from a man aged 35 to 55 in good health and CMV-seronegative.

This chain links TRBV6-6 with TRBJ1-2; D is possibly TRBD1 (5 bases). V lost 6 bases and J 5 bases, leaving 19 bases between the germline ends. The V gene's germline CDR1 is MNHNY and CDR2 SVGAGI (reference sequence). The CDR3 totals 15 residues. The CDR3 nucleotides read TGTGCCAGCAGGAACCAGGGCCATTCAGAATATGGCTACACCTTC. Protein product: CASRNQGHSEYGYTF.

The chain employs TRBV30 and TRBJ2-2; 9 bases line up with TRBD1. The CDR3 has 16 amino acids. After removal of 0 bases from V and 2 bases from J, the junction contained 4 bases not matched to a gene. CDR1 GTSNPN and CDR2 SVGIG come from the germline V gene (reference sequence). The CDR3 protein is CAWSVWGQGNTGELFF. DNA of the CDR3: TGTGCCTGGAGTGTCTGGGGACAGGGAAACACCGGGGAGCTGTTTTTT.